Listed here are 21 T cell receptor beta chains from one sample, sequenced in a study of T-cell memory formation after mild COVID-19. From the 5' RACE reads, TCRdb called clonotypes with MiXCR, one entry per CDR3 protein. Here the sample spans hundreds of thousands of distinct CDR3 sequences, roughly 17% being singletons. The sequenced sample was PBMCs or a T cell subset sorted from them (not recorded which). These receptors were collected from an adult woman who had mild COVID-19 (a few samples of this study predate the infection). Cell type and time point are not known.

The V and J genes are TRBV7-9 and TRBJ1-2; unclear D gene. Germline V lookup: CDR1 SEHNR, CDR2 FQNEAQ (reference sequence). Trimming pared 6 bases from V and 7 bases from J, leaving 15 bases between. The CDR3 totals 13 residues. CDR3 sequence reads: CASSYALSGGYTF. The DNA of the CDR3 is TGTGCCAGCAGTTACGCACTAAGTGGTGGCTACACCTTC. Drawing the rest from reference TRBV7-9 and TRBJ1-2, the complete variable domain is DTGVSQNPRHKITKRGQNVTFRCDPISEHNRLYWYRQTLGQGPEFLTYFQNEAQLEKSRLLSDRFSAERPKGSFSTLEIQRTEQGDSAMYLCASSYALSGGYTFGSGTRLTVV.

This clonotype came up a few times. Compared with germline, one end of the junction differs, possibly owing to a read error. The CDR3 loop reads CASSSGINQPQHF. CDR3 sequence (DNA): TGTGCTAGCAGCTCAGGAATCAATCAGCCCCAGCATTTT. This chain links TRBV7-7 with TRBJ1-5, with D uncertain. CDR1 SSHAT and CDR2 FNYEAQ come from the germline V gene (reference sequence). CDR3 size: 13 residues.

The rearrangement links TRBV2 to TRBJ2-7; the D gene is possibly TRBD2 (5 bases). In germline, CDR1 is SNHLY, CDR2 FYNNEI. Trimming left V 2 bases short and J 4 bases short, with 12 bases between. There are 14 residues in the CDR3. The CDR3 is CASSERGQRYEQYF. CDR3 nucleotide sequence: TGTGCCAGCAGTGAACGAGGGCAGAGGTACGAGCAGTACTTC.

This rearrangement joins TRBV7-9 to TRBJ2-7; 8 bases align to TRBD1. Germline CDR1 reads SEHNR; CDR2 reads FQNEAQ (reference sequence). The CDR3 length is 16 residues. The trim removed 5 bases at V and 2 bases at J, leaving 11 bases unmatched. The CDR3 protein is CASSPPVGTGPYEQYF. For the CDR3, the DNA is TGTGCCAGCAGCCCCCCGGTGGGGACAGGACCCTACGAGCAGTACTTC.

CDR3 in DNA: TGCGCCAGCAGCCCGGGACTAGCGGTTAATTACAATGAGCAGTTCTTC. The encoded protein is CASSPGLAVNYNEQFF. The chain joins TRBV5-1 to TRBJ2-1, with TRBD2 identical over 11 bases. Germline-derived CDR1 and CDR2 are SGHRS and YFSETQ. V lost 4 bases to trimming and J lost 4 bases; unmatched junction nucleotides: 7. This CDR3 has 16 residues.

The CDR3 nucleotides are TGTGCCAGCAGCTTAGTATCGGGCAGAGGGAACGAGCAGTACTTC. This sequence encodes CASSLVSGRGNEQYF. The V gene is TRBV7-9, the J gene TRBJ2-7; possible D gene TRBD2, 5 bases. This CDR3 contains 15 residues. The V gene's germline CDR1 is SEHNR and CDR2 FQNEAQ (reference sequence). V gave up 1 base and J gave up 5 bases, with 15 bases separating them.

The chain is built from TRBV7-3 and TRBJ1-6; D uncertain. The CDR3 consists of 16 residues. Germline loops: CDR1 SGHTA, CDR2 FQGTGA. Deletions cut 1 base from V and 6 bases from J, with 13 bases between. The CDR3 sequence is CASSLRGGSGNSPLHF. The CDR3 DNA reads as TGTGCCAGCAGCTTAAGAGGAGGGTCAGGTAATTCACCCCTCCACTTT. The full variable domain, rest sourced from reference TRBV7-3 and TRBJ1-6, is GAGVSQTPSNKVTEKGKYVELRCDPISGHTALYWYRQSLGQGPEFLIYFQGTGAADDSGLPNDRFFAVRPEGSVSTLKIQRTERGDSAVYLCASSLRGGSGNSPLHFGNGTRLTVT.

The genes are TRBV10-3 and TRBJ1-3, with a possible D match to TRBD1 (5 bases). Germline values: CDR1 ENHRY, CDR2 SYGVKD. The germline V and J ends were trimmed by 6 bases and 2 bases, with 14 bases remaining between them. CDR3 length equals 15 residues. CDR3 residues: CAISDRRHPGNTIYF. The CDR3 DNA reads TGTGCCATCAGCGACAGACGGCATCCTGGAAACACCATATATTTT.

This clonotype was counted between two and nine times. V usage is TRBV19 and J usage is TRBJ1-5; 7 bases map to TRBD1. The CDR3 extends over 13 amino acids. The J segment lost 4 bases and the V segment lost 10 bases, leaving 7 bases of the junction unmatched. Germline-derived CDR1 and CDR2 are LNHDA and SQIVND (reference sequence). The DNA of the CDR3 is TGTGCCACCAGGGGGGCGGGTAATCAGCCCCAGCATTTT. As protein: CATRGAGNQPQHF. The full variable domain, with the rest looked up from reference TRBV19 and TRBJ1-5, is DGGITQSPKYLFRKEGQNVTLSCEQNLNHDAMYWYRQDPGQGLRLIYYSQIVNDFQKGDIAEGYSVSREKKESFPLTVTSAQKNPTAFYLCATRGAGNQPQHFGDGTRLSIL.

The sample holds a few counts of this clonotype. The chain employs TRBV6-1 and TRBJ1-5; unclear D gene. The CDR3 length is 14 residues. Germline CDR1 reads MNHNS; CDR2 reads SASEGT. Deletions cut 0 bases from V and 5 bases from J, with 8 bases between. Written as DNA, the CDR3 is TGTGCCAGCAGTGAAGCGTCCTTATATCAGCCCCAGCATTTT. Amino acids: CASSEASLYQPQHF.

This clonotype was seen a handful of times. J is TRBJ1-1 and V is TRBV5-1; D is undetermined. CDR1 and CDR2 (germline): SGHRS, YFSETQ. The CDR3 is 14 residues long. Trimming stripped 4 bases from V and 4 bases from J, with 14 bases between. The CDR3 DNA is TGCGCCAGCAGCCCAGAGACATCATCCACTGAAGCTTTCTTT. Translation gives CASSPETSSTEAFF.

The CDR3 loop reads CSARVGAGGSNNEQFF. In DNA, the CDR3 is TGCAGTGCTAGAGTCGGAGCGGGGGGGTCCAACAATGAGCAGTTCTTC. The chain joins TRBV20-1 to TRBJ2-1, with 10 positions matching TRBD2. CDR1 DFQATT and CDR2 SNEGSKA come from the germline V gene (reference sequence). The CDR3 has 16 amino acids. Trimming removed 1 base from V and 5 bases from J; junction bases left unmatched: 8.

This clonotype was counted ten times or more. This chain joins TRBV7-2 and TRBJ2-1, with D perhaps TRBD1 (6 bases). CDR1 is SGHTA and CDR2 is FQGNSA in the germline V gene. The CDR3 has 12 residues. Trimming pared 7 bases from V and 10 bases from J, leaving 14 bases between. The CDR3 here is CASNMDQGEQFF. CDR3 sequence (DNA): TGTGCCAGCAACATGGACCAGGGGGAGCAGTTCTTC.

The chain recombines TRBV6-5 with TRBJ1-6; 8 bases map to TRBD1. This CDR3 spans 15 amino acids. J lost 9 bases, V lost 3 bases, and 7 bases had no gene match. Germline CDR1 is MNHEY and CDR2 is SVGAGI. CDR3 protein: CASSYSRTGSSPLHF. CDR3 nucleotides: TGTGCCAGCAGTTATTCCCGGACAGGGAGTTCACCCCTCCACTTT.

There are a few counts of this clonotype. The rearrangement uses TRBV7-9 and TRBJ1-4, with a tentative D call TRBD1 (5 bases). Trimming removed 1 base at V and 8 bases at J, with 17 bases between. Germline CDR1 and CDR2: SEHNR and FQNEAQ (reference sequence). The CDR3 is 16 amino acids. CDR3 region: CASSLESSTWGEKLFF. The CDR3 DNA is TGTGCCAGCAGCTTAGAATCGTCGACATGGGGCGAAAAACTGTTTTTT. The variable domain in full, with the rest retrieved from reference TRBV7-9 and TRBJ1-4, is DTGVSQNPRHKITKRGQNVTFRCDPISEHNRLYWYRQTLGQGPEFLTYFQNEAQLEKSRLLSDRFSAERPKGSFSTLEIQRTEQGDSAMYLCASSLESSTWGEKLFFGSGTQLSVL.

There are a few counts of this clonotype. The V and J genes are TRBV7-3 and TRBJ2-1, with D maybe TRBD1 (5 bases). The ends were cut back, 3 bases at V and 7 bases at J, with 13 bases in the middle. In germline, CDR1 is SGHTA, CDR2 FQGTGA. The CDR3 totals 14 residues. CDR3 sequence: CASSFAGPTNEQFF. Written as DNA, the CDR3 is TGTGCCAGCAGCTTCGCAGGGCCTACGAATGAGCAGTTCTTC.

This clonotype was observed a handful of times. The chain combines TRBV2 with TRBJ1-5, with unresolved D. Trimming shortened V by 2 bases and J by 5 bases, and 7 bases separated the two germline ends. The length of the CDR3 is 13 residues. The germline V gene encodes CDR1 SNHLY and CDR2 FYNNEI. The CDR3 DNA sequence: TGTGCCAGCAGTGAAATCCAATATCAGCCCCAGCATTTT. Translating it yields CASSEIQYQPQHF.

The chain carries TRBV5-5 and TRBJ2-7; 8 bases are shared with TRBD2. Germline V gives CDR1 SGHKS, CDR2 YYEKEE (reference sequence). The CDR3 contains 15 residues. Trimming removed 3 bases from V and 2 bases from J; junction bases left unmatched: 7. The CDR3 loop is CASSSGLDITYEQYF. CDR3 DNA sequence: TGTGCCAGCAGCTCGGGACTAGACATAACCTACGAGCAGTACTTC.

This clonotype was detected a few times. The chain is built from TRBV20-1 and TRBJ2-3; D unclear. This CDR3 is 12 amino acids long. The V end was cut by 5 bases, the J end by 0 bases, with 6 bases between. The V gene's germline CDR1 is DFQATT and CDR2 SNEGSKA (reference sequence). This chain's CDR3 is CSAAVSTDTQYF. The CDR3 DNA reads as TGCAGTGCTGCAGTGAGCACAGATACGCAGTATTTT.

In this sample, this clonotype turned up many times. The gene calls are TRBV12-3 or TRBV12-4 and TRBJ2-5; D tentatively fits TRBD1 or TRBD2 (5 bases each). The CDR3 contains 13 residues. The V end lost 3 bases, the J end lost 5 bases, and 10 bases lay between the germline ends. CDR3 DNA: TGTGCCAGCAGTTTGGGGGTAGCGGAGACCCAGTACTTC. This sequence encodes CASSLGVAETQYF.

This clonotype has more than one count but fewer than ten. V is TRBV2 and J is TRBJ1-1; no clear D gene. Trimming left V 2 bases short and J 8 bases short, with 12 bases between. The V gene's germline CDR1 is SNHLY and CDR2 FYNNEI. This CDR3 is built from 13 residues. This CDR3 reads CASSEFGGSEAFF. As DNA, the CDR3 is TGTGCCAGCAGTGAATTTGGTGGGTCGGAAGCTTTCTTT. Looking up the rest from reference TRBV2 and TRBJ1-1 gives the full variable domain: EPEVTQTPSHQVTQMGQEVILRCVPISNHLYFYWYRQILGQKVEFLVSFYNNEISEKSEIFDDQFSVERPDGSNFTLKIRSTKLEDSAMYFCASSEFGGSEAFFGQGTRLTVV.